This T cell receptor (beta chain) was sequenced in a study of OX40 agonist ivuxolimab in advanced cancers. Study-wide context: In this trial design, patients received ivuxolimab intravenously at 0.01 to 10 mg/kg every 2 weeks. Study results and limitations: The study found that CD8+ T cells averaged more expanded clones than CD4+. Partial responders receiving 0.1-3.0 mg/kg showed among the lowest clonal expansion.

This CDR3 spans 19 amino acids. The V segment lost 0 bases and the J segment 5 bases; nucleotides outside the gene matches: 11. From germline, CDR1 is SGHRS and CDR2 YFSETQ. Produced via immunoSEQ multiplex PCR; TCRdb's table is partial and in-frame only. The profile shows more than 100,000 clones, 90% to 95% of them singletons. Autoimmune disease history or systemic immunosuppression led to patients being barred. On this clone itself: Its antigen is still unknown.

This material consisted of CD4+ or CD8+ T cells sorted from blood, taken in a trial of the OX40 agonist ivuxolimab. The receptor comes from an adult with an advanced solid tumor such as melanoma, head and neck, liver or kidney cancer. The genes are TRBV5-1 and TRBJ2-1; 13 positions match TRBD2. The CDR3 loop is CASSLARTSGGAGDNEQFF. The DNA of the CDR3 is TGCGCCAGCAGCTTGGCCAGAACTAGCGGGGGGGCCGGGGACAATGAGCAGTTCTTC.